This passage covers 3 T cell receptor beta chains from one sample sequenced in a study of T cells in Graves' hyperthyroidism and ophthalmopathy. Regions amplified from RNA transcripts were the TCR beta CDR3 regions. TCR CDR3 underwent first-round RT-PCR with the HTBI primer set. TCRdb recomputed calls from the multiplex PCR reads with MiXCR, one row per CDR3 protein. The sample includes around 480,000 distinct CDR3 sequences, 14% of them seen just once. Source material: blood. These receptors were collected from a woman aged 18 to 35 with Graves' hyperthyroidism.

The V call is TRBV28, the J call TRBJ2-7, with D perhaps matching TRBD2 (5 bases). V shed 6 bases and J shed 0 bases, with 15 bases lying between them. This CDR3 is built from 15 residues. CDR1 is MDHEN and CDR2 is SYDVKM in the germline V gene. The CDR3 region has the DNA TGTGCCAGCAGGGTGAGCGGAGTGAGCTCCTACGAGCAGTACTTC. Protein product: CASRVSGVSSYEQYF.

This clonotype came up many times. V gene TRBV12-3 or TRBV12-4 combines with J gene TRBJ2-6; D remains ambiguous. The CDR3 sequence is 13 residues long. V was pared by 7 bases and J by 1 base, with 5 bases between. DNA for the CDR3: TGTGCCAGCACCATGTCTGGGGCCAACGTCCTGACTTTC. Protein sequence: CASTMSGANVLTF.

The chain links TRBV19 to TRBJ1-1, with TRBD1 identical over 10 bases. The V gene end was trimmed by 2 bases and the J gene end by 6 bases; junction bases not matched to a gene: 3. From germline, CDR1 is LNHDA and CDR2 SQIVND (reference sequence). There are 14 residues in the CDR3. The CDR3 spells CASSIWDRGAEAFF. In DNA, the CDR3 is TGTGCCAGTAGTATATGGGACAGGGGTGCTGAAGCTTTCTTT.